Given below is one TCR beta chain in context. The entry originates in a study of blood T cells in healthy people across ages. Trimming shortened V by 2 bases and J by 9 bases, and 11 bases separated the two germline ends. This CDR3 comprises 13 residues. Germline assignment: CDR1 LGHDT and CDR2 YNNKEL (reference sequence). Then a second PCR, running about 6 to 11 cycles, was carried out with a sample-barcoded 5' primer and a J-beta primer mix. TCRdb passed the 5' RACE reads through MiXCR, listing each CDR3 protein once. The top ten hold about 13% of the sample, which has about 670,000 distinct CDR3 sequences, over 40% seen once.

The sequenced material came from blood. This chain joins TRBV3-1 and TRBJ2-1, with D unclear. This sequence originates from a woman at least 80 years old in good health. The CDR3 coding sequence is TGTGCCAGCAGCCAAAACTCCCGGGCTGAGCAGTTCTTC. Amino acids: CASSQNSRAEQFF.